This T cell receptor (beta chain) was observed in a study of metastatic and nonmetastatic thyroid tumors. Study-wide background: Thyroid patients, malignant and benign, had repertoires compared across blood and tumor or nodule tissue.

Among the patients, none had received any treatment before thyroid surgery. This clone was counted at least ten times. Original handling: Between-group CDR3 differences, defined by clinicopathological status, yielded a distant-metastasis classifier for papillary thyroid cancer. TCRdb reassembled clones from the PCR reads with MiXCR. Clone size and V and J calls follow TCRdb, not the original study. The data contain under 30,000 clones, 3.5% to 4.5% of them singletons. The CDR3 extends over 13 amino acids. The germline V gene has CDR1 DFQATT and CDR2 SNEGSKA (reference sequence). The sequencing sample was made of blood. The chain links TRBV20-1 to TRBJ1-6, with D possibly being TRBD1 (5 bases). This clonotype was sampled from a female donor with papillary thyroid cancer or a benign thyroid nodule (not recorded which). Some clones in this sample may be carry-over from other donors' samples. CDR3 DNA: TGCAGCGCAAGATGGCAGGGTAATTCACCCCTCCACTTT. Its translation is CSARWQGNSPLHF.